A single sample gave rise to the 2 T cell receptor beta chains below, sequenced in a study of cytomegalovirus exposure and HLA in healthy donors. Here immunoSEQ multiplex PCR was the method, and the copy in TCRdb shows in-frame clones only, minus some. The data show some 320,000 clones, about nine tenths seen once. Specimen: PBMCs. These receptors all come from a woman aged 25 to 39 in good health and CMV-seropositive.

This chain uses TRBV4-2 with TRBJ1-2; weak D call: TRBD1 (6 bases). Per the germline V gene, CDR1 is LGHNA and CDR2 is YNFKEQ. Trimming took off 0 bases at V and 4 bases at J, with 21 bases between the two ends. This CDR3 spans 18 amino acids. In nucleotides, the CDR3 is TGTGCCAGCAGCCAAGATGCCTCGGACAGCCATTCACGCTATGGCTACACCTTC. Amino acid sequence: CASSQDASDSHSRYGYTF.

The chain is built from TRBV27 and TRBJ2-7; tentative D call: TRBD2 (6 bases). Germline values: CDR1 MNHEY, CDR2 SMNVEV (reference sequence). This CDR3 region has 14 residues. The germline V and J ends were trimmed by 7 bases and 2 bases, with 15 bases remaining between them. CDR3 amino acids: CASTIRLGAYEQYF. CDR3 in DNA: TGTGCCAGCACCATACGACTAGGAGCCTACGAGCAGTACTTC.